These T cell receptor beta chains were read from a single sample in a study of blood T cell repertoires in COVID-19. Assay: immunoSEQ multiplex PCR; the TCRdb copy retains only in-frame clones and omits some. Of tens of thousands of clones in the sample, roughly nine tenths were seen once. The source material was peripheral blood. The receptors were gathered from a male donor with acute or convalescent COVID-19. Each CDR3 is given without its conserved first and last residue. Some rows have no size entry. The others give once, few or many, or a class for an expanded clone.

size: .; J: TRBJ1-1; V: TRBV5-1; CDR3: ASSLDPRNTEAF
size: .; J: TRBJ2-5; V: TRBV10-3; CDR3: AISDWTSGGKETQY
size: .; J: TRBJ2-7; V: TRBV6-5; CDR3: ASRMTGGSSYEQY
size: once; J: TRBJ2-1; V: TRBV10-3; CDR3: AIGLSSGGGQF
size: .; J: TRBJ1-3; V: TRBV27; CDR3: ASSLGGLSGTIY
size: few; J: TRBJ2-1; V: TRBV24-1; CDR3: ATSDPDRFSGEQF
size: .; J: TRBJ2-1; V: TRBV19; CDR3: ASSLGLAGAYNEQF
size: .; J: TRBJ1-2; V: TRBV6-1; CDR3: ASSDRFDYGYT
size: .; J: TRBJ2-3; V: TRBV5-8; CDR3: ASSLGSSGVYTQY
size: .; J: TRBJ1-6; V: TRBV7-2; CDR3: ASSLVGGRDGSPLH
size: .; J: TRBJ1-4; V: TRBV5-1; CDR3: ASSLSGQGRNEKLF
size: .; J: TRBJ1-2; V: TRBV7-9; CDR3: ASSSGVAYGYT
size: .; J: TRBJ1-3; V: TRBV5-1; CDR3: ASSLASSGNTIY
size: .; J: TRBJ1-2; V: TRBV7-9; CDR3: ASSLGQGDGYT
size: once; J: TRBJ1-2; V: TRBV10-3; CDR3: AISESVNYGYT
size: .; J: TRBJ2-6; V: TRBV28; CDR3: ASSFWPQGANVLT
size: .; J: TRBJ2-5; V: TRBV19; CDR3: ASRGGGGGQETQY
size: .; J: TRBJ1-5; V: TRBV19; CDR3: ASSMDLLNQPQH
size: .; J: TRBJ1-5; V: TRBV19; CDR3: ASSLSVSNQPQH
size: .; J: TRBJ1-6; V: TRBV6-4; CDR3: ASSDSGVRSPLH
size: .; J: TRBJ1-1; V: TRBV30; CDR3: AWNRAGNTEAF
size: .; J: TRBJ1-2; V: TRBV11-2; CDR3: ASSFGGYGYT
size: .; J: TRBJ2-7; V: TRBV4-2; CDR3: ASSQGSSGAYEQY
size: .; J: TRBJ1-2; V: TRBV4-2; CDR3: ASSPGGGSAYGYT
size: .; J: TRBJ1-5; V: TRBV2; CDR3: ASSEQGAGNQPQH
size: .; J: TRBJ2-3; V: TRBV6-2/TRBV6-3; CDR3: ASSVPHGASGGDTQY
size: .; J: TRBJ1-5; V: TRBV30; CDR3: AWRAGTGRSSNQPQH
size: .; J: TRBJ2-1; V: TRBV9; CDR3: ASSVGTGMFNEQF
size: .; J: TRBJ2-3; V: TRBV20-1; CDR3: SASRTSGKDTQY
size: .; J: TRBJ1-2; V: TRBV5-1; CDR3: ASSRGAVDRGIPGGYT
size: .; J: TRBJ1-5; V: TRBV3-1/TRBV3-2; CDR3: ASSQVQGGQPQH
size: once; J: TRBJ1-1; V: TRBV5-1; CDR3: ASSLAGTIPEAF
size: .; J: TRBJ1-2; V: TRBV2; CDR3: ASTGPGEGYT
size: .; J: TRBJ2-7; V: TRBV5-1; CDR3: ASSYTSGATYEQY
size: .; J: TRBJ2-5; V: TRBV6-6; CDR3: ASTLSGRGIQETQY
size: .; J: TRBJ1-1; V: TRBV5-1; CDR3: ASSLAQTNTEAF
size: few; J: TRBJ1-2; V: TRBV7-2; CDR3: ASSFGAGWGTNYGYT
size: few; J: TRBJ2-7; V: TRBV29-1; CDR3: SANTGGGNEQY
size: .; J: TRBJ2-5; V: TRBV6-1; CDR3: ASSELVRETQY
size: once; J: TRBJ2-7; V: TRBV11-2; CDR3: ASSSRDRGDYEQY
size: .; J: TRBJ1-4; V: TRBV5-5; CDR3: ASSPSSGGTNEKLF
size: .; J: TRBJ2-2; V: TRBV9; CDR3: ASSGTGTGANTGELF
size: .; J: TRBJ2-2; V: TRBV6-5; CDR3: ASSSSVTGYTGELF
size: once; J: TRBJ2-5; V: TRBV3-1/TRBV3-2; CDR3: ASSPRLAGGGETQY
size: .; J: TRBJ1-1; V: TRBV5-1; CDR3: ASSLAGGRTEAF
size: .; J: TRBJ1-2; V: TRBV29-1; CDR3: STRVGQGGGYT
size: .; J: TRBJ1-3; V: TRBV6-5; CDR3: ASRMGQAGNTIY
size: .; J: TRBJ2-7; V: TRBV10-3; CDR3: AISDPQTYEQY
size: .; J: TRBJ1-6; V: TRBV7-9; CDR3: ASSLDPRNSPLH
size: .; J: TRBJ1-1; V: TRBV7-2; CDR3: ASRRDFMNTEAF
size: .; J: TRBJ1-2; V: TRBV6-6; CDR3: ASSQGARMSGYT
size: .; J: TRBJ2-7; V: TRBV6-5; CDR3: ASSPPGGSWGEQY